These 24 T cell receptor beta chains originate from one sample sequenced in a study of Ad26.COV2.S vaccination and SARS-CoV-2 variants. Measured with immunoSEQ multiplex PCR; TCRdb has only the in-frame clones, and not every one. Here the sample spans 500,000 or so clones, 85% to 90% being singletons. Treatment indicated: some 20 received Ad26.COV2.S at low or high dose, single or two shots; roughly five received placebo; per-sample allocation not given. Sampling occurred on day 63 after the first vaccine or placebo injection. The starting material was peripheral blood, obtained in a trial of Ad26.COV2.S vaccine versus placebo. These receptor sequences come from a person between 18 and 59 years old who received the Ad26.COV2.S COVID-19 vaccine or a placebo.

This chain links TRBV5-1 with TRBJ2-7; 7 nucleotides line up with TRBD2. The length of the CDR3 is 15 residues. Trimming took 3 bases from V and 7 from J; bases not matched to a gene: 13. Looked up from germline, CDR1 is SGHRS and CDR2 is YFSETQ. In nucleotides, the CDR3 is TGCGCCAGCAGCTCGCGAGCGGGGACTTTCCGGGAGCAGTACTTC. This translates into CASSSRAGTFREQYF.

Here the CDR3 DNA reads TGTGCCAGCACCCCCCCGGGACAGGGGTTCGTCGAGCAGTACGTC. It specifies CASTPPGQGFVEQYV. The chain is built from TRBV28 and TRBJ2-7, with 10 bases matching TRBD1. Germline CDR1 MDHEN, CDR2 SYDVKM. CDR3 length: 15 residues. The ends lost 7 bases at V and 6 bases at J; junction bases unmatched: 12.

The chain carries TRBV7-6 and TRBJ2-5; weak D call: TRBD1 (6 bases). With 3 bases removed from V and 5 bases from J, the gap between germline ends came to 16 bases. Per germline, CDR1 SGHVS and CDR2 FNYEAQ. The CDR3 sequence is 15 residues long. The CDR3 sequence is CASSFLQPRGETQYF. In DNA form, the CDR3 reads TGTGCCAGCAGCTTTCTTCAGCCTAGGGGGGAGACCCAGTACTTC.

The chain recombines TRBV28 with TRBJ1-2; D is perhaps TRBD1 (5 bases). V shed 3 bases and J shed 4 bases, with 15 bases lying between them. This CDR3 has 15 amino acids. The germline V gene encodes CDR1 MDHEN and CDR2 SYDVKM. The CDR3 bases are TGTGCCAGCAGTTTGGGGCCTTCAAACAGCTATGGCTACACCTTC. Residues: CASSLGPSNSYGYTF.

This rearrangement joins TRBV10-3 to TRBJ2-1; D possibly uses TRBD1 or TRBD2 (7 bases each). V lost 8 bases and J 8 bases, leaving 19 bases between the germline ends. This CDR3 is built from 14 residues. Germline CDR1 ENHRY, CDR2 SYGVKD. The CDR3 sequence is CAIGRGLFEDEQFF. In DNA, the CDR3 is TGTGCCATCGGGAGGGGGCTCTTTGAGGATGAGCAGTTCTTC.

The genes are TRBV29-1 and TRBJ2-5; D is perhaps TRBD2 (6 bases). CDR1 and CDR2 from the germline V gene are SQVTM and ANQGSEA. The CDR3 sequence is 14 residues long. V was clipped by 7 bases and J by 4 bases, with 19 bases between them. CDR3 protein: CSGDDTGAGETQYF. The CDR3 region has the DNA TGCAGCGGCGACGACACCGGAGCGGGAGAGACCCAGTACTTC. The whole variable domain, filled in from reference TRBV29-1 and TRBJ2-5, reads SAVISQKPSRDICQRGTSLTIQCQVDSQVTMMFWYRQQPGQSLTLIATANQGSEATYESGFVIDKFPISRPNLTFSTLTVSNMSPEDSSIYLCSGDDTGAGETQYFGPGTRLLVL.

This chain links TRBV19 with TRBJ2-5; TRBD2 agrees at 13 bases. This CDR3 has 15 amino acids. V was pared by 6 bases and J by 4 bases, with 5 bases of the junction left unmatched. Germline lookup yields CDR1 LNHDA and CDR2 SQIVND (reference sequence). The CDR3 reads CASSRTSGSSETQYF. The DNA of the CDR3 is TGTGCCAGTAGCCGGACTAGCGGGAGTTCAGAGACCCAGTACTTC.

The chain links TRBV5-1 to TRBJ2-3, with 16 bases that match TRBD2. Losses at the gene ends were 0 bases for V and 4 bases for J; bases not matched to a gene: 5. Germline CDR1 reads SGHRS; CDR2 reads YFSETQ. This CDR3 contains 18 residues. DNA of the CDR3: TGCGCCAGCAGCTTGGTTGGGACTAGCGGGGGGGCCGCAGATACGCAGTATTTT. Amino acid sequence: CASSLVGTSGGAADTQYF.

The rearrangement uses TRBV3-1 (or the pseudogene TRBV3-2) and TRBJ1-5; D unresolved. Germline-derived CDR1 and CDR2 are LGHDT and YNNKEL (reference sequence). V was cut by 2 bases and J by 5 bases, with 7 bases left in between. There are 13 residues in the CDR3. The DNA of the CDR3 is TGTGCCAGCAGCCAAACTTATGATCAGCCCCAGCATTTT. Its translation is CASSQTYDQPQHF.

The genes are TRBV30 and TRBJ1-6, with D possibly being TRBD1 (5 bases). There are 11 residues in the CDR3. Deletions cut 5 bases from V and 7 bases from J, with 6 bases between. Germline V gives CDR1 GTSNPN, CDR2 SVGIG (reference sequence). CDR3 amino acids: CAWGANSPLHF. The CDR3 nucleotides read TGTGCCTGGGGGGCAAATTCACCCCTCCACTTT.

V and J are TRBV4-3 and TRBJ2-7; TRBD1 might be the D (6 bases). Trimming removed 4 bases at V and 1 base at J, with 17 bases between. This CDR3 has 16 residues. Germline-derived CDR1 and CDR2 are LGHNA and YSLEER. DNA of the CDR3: TGCGCCAGCAGCCGACGAAGAGGACAGTCGTCCTACGAGCAGTACTTC. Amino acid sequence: CASSRRRGQSSYEQYF.

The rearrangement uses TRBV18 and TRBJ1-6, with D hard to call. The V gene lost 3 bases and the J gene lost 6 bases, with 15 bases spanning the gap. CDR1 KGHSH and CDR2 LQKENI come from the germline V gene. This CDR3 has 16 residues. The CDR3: CASSPSWRASNSPLHF. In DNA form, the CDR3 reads TGTGCCAGCTCACCTTCCTGGAGGGCTAGTAATTCACCCCTCCACTTT.

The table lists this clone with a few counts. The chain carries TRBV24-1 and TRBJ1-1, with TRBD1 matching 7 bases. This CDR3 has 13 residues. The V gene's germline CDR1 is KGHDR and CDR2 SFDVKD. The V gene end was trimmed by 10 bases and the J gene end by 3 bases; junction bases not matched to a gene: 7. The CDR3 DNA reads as TGTGCCACGAGACTAACAGGGGACACTGAAGCTTTCTTT. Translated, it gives CATRLTGDTEAFF.

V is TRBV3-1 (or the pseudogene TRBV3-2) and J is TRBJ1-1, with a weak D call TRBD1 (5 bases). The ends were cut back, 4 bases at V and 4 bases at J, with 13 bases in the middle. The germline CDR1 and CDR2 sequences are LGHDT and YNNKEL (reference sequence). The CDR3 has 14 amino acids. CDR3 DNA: TGTGCCAGCAGCCTACAGGTCTTATCCACTGAAGCTTTCTTT. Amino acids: CASSLQVLSTEAFF.

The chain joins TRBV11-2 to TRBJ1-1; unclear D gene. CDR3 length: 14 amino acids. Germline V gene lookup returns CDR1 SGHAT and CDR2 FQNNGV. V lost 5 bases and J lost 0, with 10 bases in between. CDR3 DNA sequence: TGTGCCAGCAGCAAGGCCCTGTTGAACACTGAAGCTTTCTTT. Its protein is CASSKALLNTEAFF.

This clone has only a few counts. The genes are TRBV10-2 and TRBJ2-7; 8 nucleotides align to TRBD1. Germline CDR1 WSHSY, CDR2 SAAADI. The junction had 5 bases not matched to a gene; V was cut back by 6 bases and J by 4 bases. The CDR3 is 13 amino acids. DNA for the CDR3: TGCGCCAGCAGGCAAACAGGGGGGTACGAGCAGTACGTC. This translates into CASRQTGGYEQYV.

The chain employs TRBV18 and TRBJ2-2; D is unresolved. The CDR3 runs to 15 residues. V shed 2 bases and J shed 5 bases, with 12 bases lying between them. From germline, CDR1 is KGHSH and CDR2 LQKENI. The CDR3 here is CASSPYGGETGELFF. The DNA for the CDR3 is TGTGCCAGCTCACCATACGGTGGAGAAACCGGGGAGCTGTTTTTT. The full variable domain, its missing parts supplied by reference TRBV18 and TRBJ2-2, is NAGVMQNPRHLVRRRGQEARLRCSPMKGHSHVYWYRQLPEEGLKFMVYLQKENIIDESGMPKERFSAEFPKEGPSILRIQQVVRGDSAAYFCASSPYGGETGELFFGEGSRLTVL.

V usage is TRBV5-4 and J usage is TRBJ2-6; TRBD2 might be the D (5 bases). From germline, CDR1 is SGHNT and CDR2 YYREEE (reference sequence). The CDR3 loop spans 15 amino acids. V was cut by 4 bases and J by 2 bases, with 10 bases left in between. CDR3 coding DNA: TGTGCCAGCAGCCTTCCGGGGACTGGGGCCAACGTCCTGACTTTC. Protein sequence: CASSLPGTGANVLTF.

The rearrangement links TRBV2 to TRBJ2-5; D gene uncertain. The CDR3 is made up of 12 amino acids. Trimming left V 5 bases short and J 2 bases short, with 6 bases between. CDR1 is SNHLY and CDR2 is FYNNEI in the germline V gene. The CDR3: CASSRSQETQYF. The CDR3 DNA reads TGTGCCAGCAGTCGTAGTCAAGAGACCCAGTACTTC.

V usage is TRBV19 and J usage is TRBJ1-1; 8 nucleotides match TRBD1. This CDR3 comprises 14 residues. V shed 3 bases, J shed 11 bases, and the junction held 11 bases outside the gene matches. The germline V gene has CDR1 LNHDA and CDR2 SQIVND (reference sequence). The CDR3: CASSIWSTGAKAFF. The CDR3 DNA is TGTGCCAGTAGTATTTGGTCGACAGGGGCAAAGGCTTTCTTT.

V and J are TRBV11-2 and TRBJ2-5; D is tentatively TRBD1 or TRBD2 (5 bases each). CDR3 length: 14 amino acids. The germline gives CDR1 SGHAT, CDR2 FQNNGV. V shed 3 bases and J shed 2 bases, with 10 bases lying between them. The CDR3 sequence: CASSFQGPQETQYF. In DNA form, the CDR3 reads TGTGCCAGCAGCTTTCAGGGACCACAAGAGACCCAGTACTTC.

The CDR3 protein is CASSYGFVNTEAFF. The CDR3 region has the DNA TGTGCCAGCAGTTACGGATTTGTGAACACTGAAGCTTTCTTT. The chain employs TRBV6-2 or TRBV6-3 and TRBJ1-1; D unclear. This CDR3 has 14 residues. With 2 bases removed from V and 0 bases from J, the gap between germline ends came to 7 bases. Germline loops: CDR1 MNHEY, CDR2 SVGEGT.

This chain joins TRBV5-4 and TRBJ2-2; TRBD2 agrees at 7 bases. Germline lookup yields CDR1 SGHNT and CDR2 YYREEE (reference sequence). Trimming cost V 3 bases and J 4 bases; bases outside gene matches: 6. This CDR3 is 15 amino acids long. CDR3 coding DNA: TGTGCCAGCAGCTGGCGGGAGCGGGGCACCGGGGAGCTGTTTTTT. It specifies CASSWRERGTGELFF.

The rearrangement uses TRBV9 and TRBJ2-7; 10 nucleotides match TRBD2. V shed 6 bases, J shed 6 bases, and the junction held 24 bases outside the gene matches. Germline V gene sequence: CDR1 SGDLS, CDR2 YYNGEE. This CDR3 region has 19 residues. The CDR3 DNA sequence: TGTGCCAGCATCTGGACGACTAGCGGGCGCCAAATATCTCTTCGCGAGCAGTACGTC. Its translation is CASIWTTSGRQISLREQYV.